The following is a T cell receptor (beta chain) sequence with its context. Its target is not known. The CDR3 runs to 13 residues. Germline V lookup: CDR1 SGHAT, CDR2 FQNNGV. Trimming stripped 5 bases from V and 3 bases from J, with 11 bases between. 13 Jbeta primers and 60 Vbeta primers were used for the PCR. Clones were read by immunoSEQ multiplex PCR, and TCRdb kept only the in-frame ones, dropping some. The table lists over 150,000 clones, roughly 76% of them singletons. The data are from a study of cytomegalovirus exposure and HLA in healthy donors. General study results and limits: It was in a later analysis that TCR association rates were seen to vary by HLA locus, highest for DRB1 and lowest for HLA-C.

The source is a human donor in good health. Sequenced: PBMCs. The chain carries TRBV11-2 and TRBJ2-7; D gene unclear. CDR3 sequence reads: CASSPRSDYEQYF. In nucleotides, the CDR3 is TGTGCCAGCAGCCCTCGGAGTGACTACGAGCAGTACTTC.